This T cell receptor beta chain stems from a study of blood T cell repertoires in COVID-19. The overall study: The study drew acute and convalescent COVID-19 samples from the United States, Italy and Spain.

The assay was immunoSEQ multiplex PCR, and TCRdb's table has in-frame clones only and misses some. Found here are around 280,000 clones, approximately 86% of them singletons; the top ten hold over 1%. With V trimmed by 7 bases and J by 4 bases, 13 bases remained unmatched. CDR1 is SQVTM, CDR2 ANQGSEA, per germline. This CDR3 spans 15 amino acids. This TCR came from a man between 65 and 85 years old with acute or convalescent COVID-19. This sequence joins TRBV29-1 and TRBJ2-5, with 9 bases aligning to TRBD2. Sequences were obtained from peripheral blood. The CDR3 region has the DNA TGCAGCGCTACTTACGGGACTAGCTCCGGAGAGACCCAGTACTTC. Encoded protein: CSATYGTSSGETQYF.